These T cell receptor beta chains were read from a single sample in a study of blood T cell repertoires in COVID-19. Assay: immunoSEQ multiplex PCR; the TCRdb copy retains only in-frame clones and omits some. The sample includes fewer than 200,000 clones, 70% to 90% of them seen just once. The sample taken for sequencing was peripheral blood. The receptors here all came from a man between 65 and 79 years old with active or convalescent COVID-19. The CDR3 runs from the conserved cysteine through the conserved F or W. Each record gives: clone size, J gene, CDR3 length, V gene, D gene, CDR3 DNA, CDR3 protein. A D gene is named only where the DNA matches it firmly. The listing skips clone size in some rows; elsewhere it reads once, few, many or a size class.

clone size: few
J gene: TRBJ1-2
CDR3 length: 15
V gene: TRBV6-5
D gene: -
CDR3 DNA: TGTGCCAGCAATAGGGCCGCGGACAGTCCGTATGGCTACACCTTC
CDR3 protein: CASNRAADSPYGYTF

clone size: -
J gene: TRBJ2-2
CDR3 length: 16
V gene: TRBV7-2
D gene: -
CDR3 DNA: TGTGCCAGCAGCTTAGGTGGGGCGGGATCCACCGGGGAGCTGTTTTTT
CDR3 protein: CASSLGGAGSTGELFF

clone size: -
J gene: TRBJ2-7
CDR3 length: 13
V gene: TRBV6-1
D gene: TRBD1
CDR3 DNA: TGTGCCAGCAGTGATAAGGGGGCGAGGGAGCAGTACTTC
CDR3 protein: CASSDKGAREQYF

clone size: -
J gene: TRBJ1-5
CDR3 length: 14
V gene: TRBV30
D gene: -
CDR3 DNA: TGTGCCTGGAGTGGTGTAGGGGAAGGGCAGCCCCAGCATTTT
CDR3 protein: CAWSGVGEGQPQHF

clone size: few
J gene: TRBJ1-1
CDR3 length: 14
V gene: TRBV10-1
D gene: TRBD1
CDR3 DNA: TGCGCCAGCAGCACGGACAGGGGGCTGACTGAAGCTTTCTTT
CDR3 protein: CASSTDRGLTEAFF

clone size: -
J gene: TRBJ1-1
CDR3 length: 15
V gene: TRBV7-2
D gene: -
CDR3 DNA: TGTGCCAGCAGCCCCCCCGGACTCACGAACACTGAAGCTTTCTTT
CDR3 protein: CASSPPGLTNTEAFF

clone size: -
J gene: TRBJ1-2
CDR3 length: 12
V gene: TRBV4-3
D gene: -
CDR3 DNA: TGCGCCAGCAGCCACCTAAACTATGGCTACACCTTC
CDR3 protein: CASSHLNYGYTF

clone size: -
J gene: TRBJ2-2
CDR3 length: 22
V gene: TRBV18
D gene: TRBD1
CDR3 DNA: TGTGCCAGCTCAGCGACGCCGGGACAGGGGGGATTAAACGCGAGGAACACCGGGGAGCTGTTTTTT
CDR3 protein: CASSATPGQGGLNARNTGELFF

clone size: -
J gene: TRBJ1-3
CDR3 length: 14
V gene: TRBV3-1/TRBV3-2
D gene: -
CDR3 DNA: TGTGCCAGCACGACTGAGAACTCTGGAAACACCATATATTTT
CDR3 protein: CASTTENSGNTIYF

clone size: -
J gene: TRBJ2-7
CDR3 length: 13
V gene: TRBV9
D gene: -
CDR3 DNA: TGTGCCAGCAGCGACCCGACTGGCTACGAGCAGTACTTC
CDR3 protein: CASSDPTGYEQYF

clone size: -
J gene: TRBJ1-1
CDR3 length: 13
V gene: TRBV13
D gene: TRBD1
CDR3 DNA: TGTGCCAGCAGCATTGGACAGGGTCATCGAGCTTTCTTT
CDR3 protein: CASSIGQGHRAFF

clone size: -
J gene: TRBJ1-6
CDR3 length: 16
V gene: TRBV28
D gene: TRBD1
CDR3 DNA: TGTGCCAGCACCCCAGCTCTAGGGACAGGGTGGTCACCCCTCCACTTT
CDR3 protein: CASTPALGTGWSPLHF

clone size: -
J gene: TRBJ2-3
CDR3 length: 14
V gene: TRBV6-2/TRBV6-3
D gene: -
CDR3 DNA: TGTGCCAGCAGTCCCGGGTCCGTGCTGGGTACGCAGTATTTT
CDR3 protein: CASSPGSVLGTQYF

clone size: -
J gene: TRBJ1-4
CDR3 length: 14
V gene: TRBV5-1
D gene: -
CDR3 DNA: TGCGCCAGCAGCTTGCAGGGATCTAATGAAAAACTGTTTTTT
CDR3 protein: CASSLQGSNEKLFF

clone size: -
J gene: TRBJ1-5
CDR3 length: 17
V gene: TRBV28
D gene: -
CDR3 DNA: TGTGCCAGCAGTAAGACACGTTTGGTGCGTTTGAGTCAGCCCCAGCATTTT
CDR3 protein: CASSKTRLVRLSQPQHF

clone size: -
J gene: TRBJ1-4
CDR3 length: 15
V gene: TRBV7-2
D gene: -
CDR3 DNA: TGTGCCAGCAGATCTCGACAGGCCCTTAATGAAAAACTGTTTTTT
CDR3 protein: CASRSRQALNEKLFF

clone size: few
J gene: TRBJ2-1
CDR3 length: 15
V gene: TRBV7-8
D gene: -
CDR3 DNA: TGTGCCAGCAGCTTAGCGGGGAGGGGGTACAATGAGCAGTTCTTC
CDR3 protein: CASSLAGRGYNEQFF

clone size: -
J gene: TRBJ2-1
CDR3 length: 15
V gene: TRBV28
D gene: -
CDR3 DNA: TGTGCCAGCAGTTTCAGGGCAGGGGCGTACAATGAGCAGTTCTTC
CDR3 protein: CASSFRAGAYNEQFF

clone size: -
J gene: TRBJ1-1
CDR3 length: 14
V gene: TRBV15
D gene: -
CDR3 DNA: TGTGCCACCAGCAGAGCGGGGGTCCGAGGAGGAGCTTTCTTT
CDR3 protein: CATSRAGVRGGAFF

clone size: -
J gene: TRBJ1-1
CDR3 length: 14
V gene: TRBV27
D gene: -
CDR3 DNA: TGTGCCAGCAGTAACGAAGGTAGGAGAACTGAAGCTTTCTTT
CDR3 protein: CASSNEGRRTEAFF

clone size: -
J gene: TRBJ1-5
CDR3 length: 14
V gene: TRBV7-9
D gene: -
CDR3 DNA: TGTGCCAGCAGCCTGACAGCGAGCAATCAGCCCCAGCATTTT
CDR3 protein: CASSLTASNQPQHF

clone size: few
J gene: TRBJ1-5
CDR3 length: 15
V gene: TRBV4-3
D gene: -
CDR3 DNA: TGCGCCAGCAGCCAATACGGGTTTGGCAATCAGCCCCAGCATTTT
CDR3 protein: CASSQYGFGNQPQHF

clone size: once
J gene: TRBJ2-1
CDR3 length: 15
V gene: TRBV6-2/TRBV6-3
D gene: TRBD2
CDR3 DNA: TGTGCCAGCAGCCGGGGACTAGCGGCGTACAATGAGCAGTTCTTC
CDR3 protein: CASSRGLAAYNEQFF

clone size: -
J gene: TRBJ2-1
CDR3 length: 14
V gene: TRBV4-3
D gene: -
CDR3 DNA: TGCGCCAGCAGCCAAGATTGGCAATACAATGAGCAGTTCTTC
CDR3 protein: CASSQDWQYNEQFF

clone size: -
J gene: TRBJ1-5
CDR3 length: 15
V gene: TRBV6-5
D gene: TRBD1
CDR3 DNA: TGTGCCAGCATCTTGGACAGGGGTATCGGGCAGCCCCAGCATTTT
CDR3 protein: CASILDRGIGQPQHF

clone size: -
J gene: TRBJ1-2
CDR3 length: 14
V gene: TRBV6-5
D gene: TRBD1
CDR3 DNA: TGTGCCAGCACTAAAGGGACAGAAAACTATGGCTACACCTTC
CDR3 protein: CASTKGTENYGYTF

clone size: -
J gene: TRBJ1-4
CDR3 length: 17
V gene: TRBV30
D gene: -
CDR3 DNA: TGTGCCTGGAGTGCCGGCACCCACAGGGCCCTTAATGAAAAACTGTTTTTT
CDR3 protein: CAWSAGTHRALNEKLFF

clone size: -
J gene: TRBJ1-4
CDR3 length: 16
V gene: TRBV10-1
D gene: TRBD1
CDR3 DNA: TGCGCCAGCAGTGGGCCCGGGACAGCCACGGGTGAAAAACTGTTTTTT
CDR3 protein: CASSGPGTATGEKLFF

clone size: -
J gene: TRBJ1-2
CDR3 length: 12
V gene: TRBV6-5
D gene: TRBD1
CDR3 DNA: TGTGCCAGCAGGGGACAGACCTATGGCTACACCTTC
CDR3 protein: CASRGQTYGYTF

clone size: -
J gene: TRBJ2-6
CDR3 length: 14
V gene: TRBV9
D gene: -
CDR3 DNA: TGTGCCAGCAGCGTACTATCTGGGGCCAACGTCCTGACTTTC
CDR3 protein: CASSVLSGANVLTF

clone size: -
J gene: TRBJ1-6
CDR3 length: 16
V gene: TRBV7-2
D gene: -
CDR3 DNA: TGTGCCAGCAGCTCTCCACAGGGTAATCGTAATTCACCCCTCCACTTT
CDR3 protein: CASSSPQGNRNSPLHF

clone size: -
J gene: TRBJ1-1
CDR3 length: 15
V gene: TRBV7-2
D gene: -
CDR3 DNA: TGTGCCAGCAGCCCCCGGGGAGGGGGGAACACTGAAGCTTTCTTT
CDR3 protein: CASSPRGGGNTEAFF

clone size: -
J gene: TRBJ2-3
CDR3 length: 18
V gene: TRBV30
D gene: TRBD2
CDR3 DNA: TGTGCCTGGAGCGGAAGGACTAGCGGAATTTTTAGCACAGATACGCAGTATTTT
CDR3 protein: CAWSGRTSGIFSTDTQYF

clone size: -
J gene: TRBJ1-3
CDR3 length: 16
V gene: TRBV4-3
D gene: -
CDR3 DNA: TGCGCCAGCAGCCAAGATAACCGGGTTCCCTGGTACACCATATATTTT
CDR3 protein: CASSQDNRVPWYTIYF

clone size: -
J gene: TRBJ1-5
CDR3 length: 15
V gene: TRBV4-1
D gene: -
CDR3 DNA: TGCGCCAGCAGCCAAGATCGGCAGGGTTTTCAGCCCCAGCATTTT
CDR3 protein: CASSQDRQGFQPQHF

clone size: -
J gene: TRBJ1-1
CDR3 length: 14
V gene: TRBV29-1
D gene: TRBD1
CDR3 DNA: TGCAGCGTTAGTAGGGGGCCTGAGAACACTGAAGCTTTCTTT
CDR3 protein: CSVSRGPENTEAFF

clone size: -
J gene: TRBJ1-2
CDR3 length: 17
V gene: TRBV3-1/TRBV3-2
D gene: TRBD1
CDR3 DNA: TGTGCCAGCAGCCAAACTAGGACAGGGGCCTTTTTGCATGGCTACACCTTC
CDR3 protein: CASSQTRTGAFLHGYTF

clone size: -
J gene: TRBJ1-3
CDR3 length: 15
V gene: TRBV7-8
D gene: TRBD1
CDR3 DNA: TGTGCCAGCAGCGGGACAGGGGGCGCCAGAAACACCATATATTTT
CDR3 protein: CASSGTGGARNTIYF

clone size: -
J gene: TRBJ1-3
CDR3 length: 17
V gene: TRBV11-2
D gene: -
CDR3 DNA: TGTGCCAGCAGCCGTCCCTCCGGGACTGAGAAGTGGAACACCATATATTTT
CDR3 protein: CASSRPSGTEKWNTIYF

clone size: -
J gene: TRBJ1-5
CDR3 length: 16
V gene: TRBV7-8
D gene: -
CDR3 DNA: TGTGCCAGCAGCTCTGGGGACAAAGGTCCCAATCAGCCCCAGCATTTT
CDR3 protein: CASSSGDKGPNQPQHF